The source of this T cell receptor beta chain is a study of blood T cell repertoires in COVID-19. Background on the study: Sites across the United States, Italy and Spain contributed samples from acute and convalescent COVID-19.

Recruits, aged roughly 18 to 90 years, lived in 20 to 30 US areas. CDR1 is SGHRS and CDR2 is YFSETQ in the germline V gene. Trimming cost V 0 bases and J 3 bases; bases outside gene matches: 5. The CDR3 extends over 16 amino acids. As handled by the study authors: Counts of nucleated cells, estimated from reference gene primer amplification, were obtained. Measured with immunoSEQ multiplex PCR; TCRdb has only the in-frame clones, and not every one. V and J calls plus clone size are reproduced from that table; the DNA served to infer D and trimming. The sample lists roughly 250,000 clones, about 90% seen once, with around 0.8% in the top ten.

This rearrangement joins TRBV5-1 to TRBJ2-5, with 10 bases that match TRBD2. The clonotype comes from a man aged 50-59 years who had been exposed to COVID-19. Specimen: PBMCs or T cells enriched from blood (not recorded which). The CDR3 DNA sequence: TGCGCCAGCAGCTTGGGGACTAGCGGAGGAGAAGAGACCCAGTACTTC. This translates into CASSLGTSGGEETQYF. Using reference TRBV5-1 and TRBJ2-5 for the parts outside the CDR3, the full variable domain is KAGVTQTPRYLIKTRGQQVTLSCSPISGHRSVSWYQQTPGQGLQFLFEYFSETQRNKGNFPGRFSGRQFSNSRSEMNVSTLELGDSALYLCASSLGTSGGEETQYFGPGTRLLVL.